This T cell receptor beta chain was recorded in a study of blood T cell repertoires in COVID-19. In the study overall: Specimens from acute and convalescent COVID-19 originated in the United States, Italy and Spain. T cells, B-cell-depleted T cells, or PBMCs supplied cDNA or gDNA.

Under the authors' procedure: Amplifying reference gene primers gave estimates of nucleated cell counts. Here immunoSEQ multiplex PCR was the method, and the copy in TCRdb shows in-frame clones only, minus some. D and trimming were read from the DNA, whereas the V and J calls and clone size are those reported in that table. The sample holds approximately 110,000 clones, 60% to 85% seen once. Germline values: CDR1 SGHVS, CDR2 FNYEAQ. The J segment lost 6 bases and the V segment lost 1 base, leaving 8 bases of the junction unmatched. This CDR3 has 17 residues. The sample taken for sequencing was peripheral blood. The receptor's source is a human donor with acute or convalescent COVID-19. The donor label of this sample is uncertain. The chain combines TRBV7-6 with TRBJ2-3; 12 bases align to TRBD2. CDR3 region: CASSLGASGGALDTQYF. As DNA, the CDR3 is TGTGCCAGCAGCTTAGGTGCTAGCGGGGGGGCCCTGGATACGCAGTATTTT.